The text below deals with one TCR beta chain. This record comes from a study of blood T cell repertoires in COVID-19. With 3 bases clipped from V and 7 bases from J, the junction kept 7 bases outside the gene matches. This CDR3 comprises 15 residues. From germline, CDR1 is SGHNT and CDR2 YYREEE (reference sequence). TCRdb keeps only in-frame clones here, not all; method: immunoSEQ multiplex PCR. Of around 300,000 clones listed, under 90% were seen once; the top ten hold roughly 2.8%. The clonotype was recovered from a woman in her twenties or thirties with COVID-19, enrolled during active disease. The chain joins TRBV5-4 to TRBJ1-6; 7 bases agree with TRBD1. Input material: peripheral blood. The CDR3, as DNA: TGTGCCAGCAGCTACATGGGGACAGACAATTCACCCCTCCACTTT. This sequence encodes CASSYMGTDNSPLHF.